What follows are 32 T cell receptor beta chains derived from one specimen sequenced in a study of T-cell memory formation after mild COVID-19. TCRdb independently ran MiXCR on the 5' RACE reads; one entry per CDR3 protein. The table records about 450,000 distinct CDR3 sequences, 23% of them present only once. The sequenced material came from PBMCs or a T cell subset sorted from them (not recorded which). The receptors originated from an adult woman who had mild COVID-19 (a few samples of this study predate the infection). Cell type and time point are not known.

This clonotype was found a few times. V is TRBV29-1 and J is TRBJ2-7, with 9 bases aligning to TRBD1. The CDR3 is 16 amino acids. Germline V gene data show CDR1 as SQVTM and CDR2 as ANQGSEA. The V segment lost 1 base and the J segment 2 bases; nucleotides outside the gene matches: 9. The CDR3 coding sequence is TGCAGCGTTGAAGTTTCACAGGACAGGGGTCCCTACGAGCAGTACTTC. Protein sequence: CSVEVSQDRGPYEQYF.

This clonotype was seen a few times. The chain joins TRBV7-8 to TRBJ2-7; D is unclear. CDR1 is SGHVS, CDR2 FQNEAQ, per germline. The CDR3 spans 17 residues. Trimming took off 1 base at V and 3 bases at J, with 19 bases between the two ends. The CDR3 here is CASSLEFGLASRYEQYF. Written as DNA, the CDR3 is TGTGCCAGCAGCTTAGAATTCGGCCTGGCTAGTCGCTACGAGCAGTACTTC.

The chain joins TRBV18 to TRBJ2-3, with 7 bases aligning to TRBD1. J was trimmed by 6 bases and V by 3 bases; bases with no gene match: 6. The germline gives CDR1 KGHSH, CDR2 LQKENI. This CDR3 has 14 residues. CDR3 bases: TGTGCCAGCTCACCCGGGACAGTTTCCGATACGCAGTATTTT. Its protein product is CASSPGTVSDTQYF.

This rearrangement joins TRBV4-1 to TRBJ1-5; D gene uncertain. Trimming took 0 bases from V and 0 from J, leaving 12 bases between them. The CDR3 is 17 residues long. CDR1 is MGHRA, CDR2 YSYEKL, per germline. In DNA, the CDR3 is TGCGCCAGCAGCCAAGAGCCAGGTCACCTTAGCAATCAGCCCCAGCATTTT. Translated, it gives CASSQEPGHLSNQPQHF.

The chain uses TRBV6-5 and TRBJ2-4, with D possibly matching TRBD2 (6 bases). Germline assignment: CDR1 MNHEY and CDR2 SVGAGI. CDR3 length: 16 amino acids. V shed 0 bases and J shed 6 bases, with 15 bases lying between them. For the CDR3, the DNA is TGTGCCAGCAGTTACTCGAAGGAGGGATCGAGAAACATTCAGTACTTC. This sequence encodes CASSYSKEGSRNIQYF.

This clonotype was detected a few times. The rearrangement links TRBV7-2 to TRBJ1-2; TRBD1 aligns across 7 bases. The trim removed 5 bases at V and 10 bases at J, leaving 7 bases unmatched. The CDR3 contains 12 residues. Germline V lookup: CDR1 SGHTA, CDR2 FQGNSA. CDR3 DNA sequence: TGTGCCAGCAGCCCGCCGACAGGGACCTACACCTTC. It yields the protein CASSPPTGTYTF.

V and J are TRBV6-4 and TRBJ1-3; D may be TRBD1 (5 bases). V was shortened by 5 bases and J by 0 bases, with 8 bases between the two germline ends. CDR3 length equals 14 residues. In germline, CDR1 is MRHNA, CDR2 SNTAGT. CDR3 protein: CASSRGFSGNTIYF. In DNA, the CDR3 is TGTGCCAGCAGTAGGGGATTCTCTGGAAACACCATATATTTT.

A few counts support this clonotype. The CDR3 sequence: CASSRTVRDTIYF. Written as DNA, the CDR3 is TGTGCCAGCAGCCGGACAGTGCGTGACACCATATATTTT. The V and J genes are TRBV9 and TRBJ1-3, with D perhaps matching TRBD1 (6 bases). Trimming shortened V by 4 bases and J by 8 bases, and 13 bases separated the two germline ends. Germline CDR1 reads SGDLS; CDR2 reads YYNGEE. This CDR3 contains 13 residues. Full variable domain (remainder filled in from reference TRBV9 and TRBJ1-3): DSGVTQTPKHLITATGQRVTLRCSPRSGDLSVYWYQQSLDQGLQFLIQYYNGEERAKGNILERFSAQQFPDLHSELNLSSLELGDSALYFCASSRTVRDTIYFGEGSWLTVV.

This clonotype came up many times. For the CDR3, the DNA is TGTGCCAGCAGGGCGACGACTAGCGGGAAACGCGAGCAGTACTTC. Translating gives CASRATTSGKREQYF. The rearrangement joins TRBV6-5 to TRBJ2-7; TRBD2 aligns across 11 bases. In germline, CDR1 is MNHEY, CDR2 SVGAGI. The CDR3 contains 15 residues. V dropped 6 bases and J dropped 6; count of bases not matched to a gene: 10.

A few counts support this clonotype. The chain joins TRBV11-2 to TRBJ2-7; no clear D. This CDR3 region has 17 residues. Germline V gene sequence: CDR1 SGHAT, CDR2 FQNNGV. Trimming stripped 0 bases from V and 2 bases from J, with 17 bases between. The CDR3 region has the DNA TGTGCCAGCAGCTTAGATTGGGCTCCCCTAGGAACCTACGAGCAGTACTTC. The encoded protein is CASSLDWAPLGTYEQYF.

Only one count was recorded for this clonotype. The CDR3 DNA follows: TGTGCCTGGAGTCTCGGGACAGGGAGCGGCTACACCTTC. Translating it yields CAWSLGTGSGYTF. V and J are TRBV30 and TRBJ1-2; 9 bases align to TRBD1. This CDR3 region has 13 residues. The ends lost 2 bases at V and 8 bases at J; junction bases unmatched: 6. The germline V gene encodes CDR1 GTSNPN and CDR2 SVGIG (reference sequence).

This chain uses TRBV7-6 with TRBJ2-1; 10 bases line up with TRBD2. Per the germline V gene, CDR1 is SGHVS and CDR2 is FNYEAQ. CDR3 length: 15 residues. Germline trimming cut 5 bases from V and 6 bases from J; bases unmatched to any gene: 7. The CDR3 region has the DNA TGTGCCAGCAGCCGGGATCTAGCGGGGGTCAATGAGCAGTTCTTC. Protein sequence: CASSRDLAGVNEQFF.

The V and J genes are TRBV12-3 or TRBV12-4 and TRBJ1-1, with a tentative D call TRBD1 (5 bases). Deletions cut 4 bases from V and 4 bases from J, with 13 bases between. The CDR3 spans 14 residues. In DNA form, the CDR3 reads TGTGCCAGCAGTTCTTGGGGGGTCGGCACTGAAGCTTTCTTT. Translated, it gives CASSSWGVGTEAFF.

The table lists this clonotype with a few counts. As DNA, the CDR3 is TGTGCCAGCAACCAAGGGGGCCGCTACCAAGAGACCCAGTACTTC. Encoded protein: CASNQGGRYQETQYF. The chain employs TRBV5-4 and TRBJ2-5; TRBD1 aligns across 7 bases. This CDR3 comprises 15 residues. V trimming: 6 bases; J trimming: 0 bases; junction bases outside the gene matches: 8. Germline loops: CDR1 SGHNT, CDR2 YYREEE (reference sequence).

This clonotype was observed at least ten times. The rearrangement links TRBV6-2 or TRBV6-3 to TRBJ2-7, with D perhaps matching TRBD2 (6 bases). Trimming took 2 bases from V and 4 from J, leaving 24 bases between them. In germline, CDR1 is MNHEY, CDR2 SVGEGT. CDR3 length equals 18 residues. This chain's CDR3 is CASSYTRGLTGDYYEQYF. The CDR3 coding sequence is TGTGCCAGCAGTTACACGCGCGGTCTGACGGGAGACTATTACGAGCAGTACTTC.

This clonotype has only a few counts. The chain is built from TRBV5-1 and TRBJ2-2; either TRBD1 or TRBD2 may fit D (5 bases each). CDR1 and CDR2 from the germline V gene are SGHRS and YFSETQ. The CDR3 sequence is 15 residues long. With 4 bases removed from V and 1 base from J, the gap between germline ends came to 11 bases. CDR3 DNA sequence: TGCGCCAGCAGCCGAGGGGCCCAGAACACCGGGGAGCTGTTTTTT. Amino acids: CASSRGAQNTGELFF.

This clonotype was seen only a few times. CDR3 nucleotide sequence: TGCGCCAGCAGCTCGTATGGGACAGGGCAAAACTATGGCTACACCTTC. Protein product: CASSSYGTGQNYGYTF. The J gene is TRBJ1-2, the V gene TRBV5-1; 9 nucleotides agree with TRBD1. The CDR3 is 16 amino acids. V gave up 3 bases and J gave up 2 bases; unmatched junction bases: 8. Germline V gives CDR1 SGHRS, CDR2 YFSETQ.

This clonotype was found a few times. This sequence joins TRBV6-2 or TRBV6-3 and TRBJ2-4; D is unresolved. Germline CDR1 and CDR2: MNHEY and SVGEGT. The germline V and J ends were trimmed by 4 bases and 8 bases, with 6 bases remaining between them. The CDR3 runs 11 residues. The DNA of the CDR3 is TGTGCCAGCAGTTCCAGAGACATTCAGTACTTC. Translating gives CASSSRDIQYF.

This chain uses TRBV4-1 with TRBJ2-1, with TRBD2 as a possible D gene (6 bases). The germline CDR1 and CDR2 sequences are MGHRA and YSYEKL. Trimming cost V 3 bases and J 9 bases, with 24 bases left between them. CDR3 length equals 17 residues. The CDR3 coding sequence is TGCGCCAGCAGCCAGGAAAAGTTGAGCGGGCGGTTAAGTGAGCAGTTCTTC. This codes for CASSQEKLSGRLSEQFF.

This clonotype has ten or more counts. The J gene is TRBJ2-3, the V gene TRBV4-1; 14 positions match TRBD2. Looked up from germline, CDR1 is MGHRA and CDR2 is YSYEKL. The length of the CDR3 is 18 residues. The ends lost 3 bases at V and 5 bases at J; junction bases unmatched: 10. The CDR3 loop is CASSHLRTSGGPIDTQYF. CDR3 bases: TGCGCCAGCAGCCACCTCCGGACTAGCGGGGGGCCGATAGATACGCAGTATTTT.

Only a few counts were recorded for this clonotype. This rearrangement joins TRBV6-2 or TRBV6-3 to TRBJ2-3; TRBD2 is a possible D gene (6 bases). The germline V gene encodes CDR1 MNHEY and CDR2 SVGEGT. The V end lost 7 bases, the J end lost 1 base, and 15 bases lay between the germline ends. CDR3 length: 15 amino acids. In DNA form, the CDR3 reads TGTGCCAGCATCAGATCGGGACTCGGCACAGATACGCAGTATTTT. Its translation: CASIRSGLGTDTQYF.

This clonotype turned up a few times. The chain has TRBV2 and TRBJ2-1, with 12 bases matching TRBD2. The CDR3 runs to 17 residues. The ends lost 5 bases at V and 4 bases at J; junction bases unmatched: 9. Looked up from germline, CDR1 is SNHLY and CDR2 is FYNNEI. The CDR3 DNA is TGTGCCAGCAGTCTAGCGGGAGGGACGTCGTTTTACAATGAGCAGTTCTTC. It codes for CASSLAGGTSFYNEQFF.

This clonotype was seen more than once but under ten times. This sequence joins TRBV6-1 and TRBJ2-2; unclear D gene. CDR1 MNHNS and CDR2 SASEGT come from the germline V gene. The CDR3 spans 13 residues. Trimming pared 4 bases from V and 4 bases from J, leaving 7 bases between. The CDR3 is CASSVESTGELFF. The CDR3 DNA reads as TGTGCCAGCAGTGTCGAATCCACCGGGGAGCTGTTTTTT.

The rearrangement links TRBV5-1 to TRBJ2-2, with D unresolved. Trimming took 4 bases from V and 4 from J, leaving 20 bases between them. The CDR3 contains 17 residues. Germline lookup yields CDR1 SGHRS and CDR2 YFSETQ. The CDR3 spells CASSTTSAGPGTGELFF. CDR3 in DNA: TGCGCCAGCAGCACCACAAGTGCAGGCCCGGGCACCGGGGAGCTGTTTTTT.

CDR3 region: CASSGRDFNNEQFF. The CDR3 DNA is TGCGCCAGCAGCGGGAGGGACTTCAACAATGAGCAGTTCTTC. The rearrangement uses TRBV5-1 and TRBJ2-1; TRBD2 aligns across 7 bases. This CDR3 has 14 amino acids. Germline CDR1 and CDR2: SGHRS and YFSETQ. Trimming cost V 4 bases and J 5 bases; bases outside gene matches: 6.

In its sample, this clonotype was seen a few times. The chain recombines TRBV30 with TRBJ2-2, with TRBD2 as a possible D gene (5 bases). With 1 base removed from V and 2 bases from J, the gap between germline ends came to 8 bases. The CDR3 loop spans 14 amino acids. CDR1 and CDR2 from the germline V gene are GTSNPN and SVGIG (reference sequence). The CDR3 DNA is TGTGCCTGGAGTGCGGGGAGAAACACCGGGGAGCTGTTTTTT. Its translation: CAWSAGRNTGELFF. Full variable domain (rest looked up from reference TRBV30 and TRBJ2-2): SQTIHQWPATLVQPVGSPLSLECTVEGTSNPNLYWYRQAAGRGLQLLFYSVGIGQISSEVPQNLSASRPQDRQFILSSKKLLLSDSGFYLCAWSAGRNTGELFFGEGSRLTVL.

This rearrangement joins TRBV20-1 to TRBJ1-1, with D possibly TRBD1 on 6 matching bases. The CDR3 has 14 residues. V lost 0 bases to trimming and J lost 5 bases, with 13 bases between them. Germline V gene sequence: CDR1 DFQATT, CDR2 SNEGSKA (reference sequence). The DNA of the CDR3 is TGCAGTGCTAGAGAGTCCAGGGGTCGGACTGAAGCTTTCTTT. This codes for CSARESRGRTEAFF.

V and J are TRBV7-8 and TRBJ2-7; D not certain. Germline V lookup: CDR1 SGHVS, CDR2 FQNEAQ. Trimming stripped 0 bases from V and 5 bases from J, with 11 bases between. The CDR3 is made up of 14 amino acids. The CDR3 here is CASSLAQGFDEQYF. DNA for the CDR3: TGTGCCAGCAGCTTAGCGCAAGGGTTCGACGAGCAGTACTTC. The whole variable domain, remainder taken from reference TRBV7-8 and TRBJ2-7, is GAGVSQSPRYKVAKRGQDVALRCDPISGHVSLFWYQQALGQGPEFLTYFQNEAQLDKSGLPSDRFFAERPEGSVSTLKIQRTQQEDSAVYLCASSLAQGFDEQYFGPGTRLTVT.

This rearrangement joins TRBV3-1 to TRBJ2-7; either TRBD1 or TRBD2 may supply D (5 bases each). The V and J ends lost 5 bases and 2 bases respectively, with 16 bases between them. The CDR3 runs to 15 residues. Germline V CDR1 and CDR2: LGHDT, YNNKEL (reference sequence). The CDR3 region has the DNA TGTGCCAGCAGCACGCGTCCAGGGACGACCTACGAGCAGTACTTC. Protein: CASSTRPGTTYEQYF.

The chain is built from TRBV2 and TRBJ1-5; 8 nucleotides line up with TRBD1. The CDR3 contains 15 residues. Germline assignment: CDR1 SNHLY and CDR2 FYNNEI. V lost 6 bases to trimming and J lost 2 bases; unmatched junction nucleotides: 6. Written as DNA, the CDR3 is TGTGCCAGCAGCGCGGACAGGGTACGCAATCAGCCCCAGCATTTT. Amino acid sequence: CASSADRVRNQPQHF.

The chain is built from TRBV5-1 and TRBJ2-1, with D unresolved. Germline values: CDR1 SGHRS, CDR2 YFSETQ. There are 13 residues in the CDR3. V gave up 0 bases and J gave up 9 bases, with 10 bases separating them. CDR3 DNA sequence: TGCGCCAGCAGCTTGGGTTATCCCTCTGAGCAGTTCTTC. Translation gives CASSLGYPSEQFF.

The chain carries TRBV20-1 and TRBJ2-7, with D perhaps matching TRBD2 (7 bases). Germline V gene data show CDR1 as DFQATT and CDR2 as SNEGSKA (reference sequence). V was clipped by 0 bases and J by 2 bases, with 14 bases between them. The CDR3 is 15 residues long. CDR3 DNA sequence: TGCAGTGCTAGAGATAGTGGGGGGGCCCCCTACGAGCAGTACTTC. It specifies CSARDSGGAPYEQYF.